Below, 17 T cell receptor beta chains from the same sample are listed, as sequenced in a study of breast tumors, draining lymph nodes, adjacent tissues. In TCRdb, the multiplex PCR reads were re-called with MiXCR into one record per CDR3 protein. The data contain approximately 280,000 distinct CDR3 sequences, over 30% of them singletons. Axillary draining lymph nodes of breast cancer patients supplied the node samples. The source material was axillary lymph node tissue. The receptors here all came from a female donor with breast cancer. Some clones in this sample may be carry-over from other donors' samples.

This clonotype was seen at least ten times. CDR3 nucleotide sequence: TGCGCCAGCAGCCAAGATACGGTTACAGGGGGGTTTAGAAATTCACCCCTCCACTTT. Translated, it gives CASSQDTVTGGFRNSPLHF. This chain uses TRBV4-3 with TRBJ1-6; 8 positions agree with TRBD1. After removal of 0 bases from V and 7 bases from J, the junction contained 14 bases not matched to a gene. Per germline, CDR1 LGHNA and CDR2 YSLEER. The CDR3 length is 19 residues.

This clonotype appeared many times. The chain combines TRBV19 with TRBJ2-2, with 13 nucleotides matching TRBD2. CDR1 LNHDA and CDR2 SQIVND come from the germline V gene (reference sequence). V gave up 5 bases and J gave up 4 bases; unmatched junction bases: 10. The CDR3 covers 18 residues. The CDR3 protein is CASSSRTSGSLGTGELFF. Here the CDR3 DNA reads TGTGCCAGTAGTTCCCGGACTAGCGGGAGTTTGGGCACCGGGGAGCTGTTTTTT.

The rearrangement joins TRBV25-1 to TRBJ2-1; 8 bases agree with TRBD1. Per germline, CDR1 MGHDK and CDR2 SYGVNS. V lost 4 bases and J lost 4; bases outside the gene matches: 9. The CDR3 sequence is 16 residues long. The chain's CDR3 is CASSASTQGGYNEQFF. Written as DNA, the CDR3 is TGTGCCAGCAGTGCTAGTACACAGGGGGGATACAATGAGCAGTTCTTC.

The chain's CDR3 is CAISVSRTNTGEKLFF. The CDR3 nucleotides are TGTGCCATCAGTGTTTCAAGAACGAACACCGGGGAAAAACTGTTTTTT. V is TRBV10-3 and J is TRBJ1-4; D not certain. Germline V gene data show CDR1 as ENHRY and CDR2 as SYGVKD. V was pared by 4 bases and J by 8 bases, with 20 bases between. This CDR3 comprises 16 residues.

This clonotype came up many times. This rearrangement joins TRBV7-8 to TRBJ1-2, with TRBD1 matching over 7 bases. Germline V gene sequence: CDR1 SGHVS, CDR2 FQNEAQ. The V and J ends lost 5 bases and 6 bases, in that order; junction bases with no gene match: 9. This CDR3 is built from 14 residues. In DNA, the CDR3 is TGTGCCAGCAGCACCGGGACAGCGACTCATGGCTACACCTTC. Its translation: CASSTGTATHGYTF.

With respect to this clonotype: This may be a read error: a much more frequent sequence differs by one nucleotide. The chain joins TRBV11-3 to TRBJ2-1; 11 bases fit TRBD2. Looked up from germline, CDR1 is SGHNT and CDR2 is YENEEA. The CDR3 runs 16 residues. The CDR3 region has the DNA TGTGCCGGCAGCTTATCGGCGGGACTAGCGGACAATGAGCAGTTCTTC. It yields the protein CAGSLSAGLADNEQFF.

In the case of this clonotype: A junction end diverges from the germline sequence, so it may reflect a read error. J is TRBJ1-2 and V is TRBV4-2, with D uncertain. Per the germline V gene, CDR1 is LGHNA and CDR2 is YNFKEQ. This CDR3 spans 12 amino acids. The CDR3 sequence is CASSQDRDGCTF. The CDR3, as DNA: TGTGCCAGCAGCCAAGACCGAGATGGCTGCACCTTC.

This clonotype came up many times. The V call is TRBV12-3 or TRBV12-4, the J call TRBJ1-6; D ambiguous. V was shortened by 6 bases and J by 0 bases, with 9 bases between the two germline ends. This CDR3 is built from 15 residues. The CDR3 sequence: CASRLRSSYNSPLHF. The CDR3 bases are TGTGCCAGCAGGTTAAGGAGCTCCTATAATTCACCCCTCCACTTT.

The chain is built from TRBV28 and TRBJ2-7; 7 bases line up with TRBD1. The CDR3 length is 15 residues. V lost 4 bases, J lost 2 bases, and 8 bases stayed unmatched. Germline loops: CDR1 MDHEN, CDR2 SYDVKM. The CDR3, as DNA: TGTGCCAGCAGTTGGCCCGGGACAGAGACCTACGAGCAGTACTTC. This encodes CASSWPGTETYEQYF.

This clonotype appeared many times. The chain is built from TRBV19 and TRBJ2-7, with D tentatively TRBD2 (5 bases). Trimming removed 5 bases at V and 1 base at J, with 9 bases between. Germline assignment: CDR1 LNHDA and CDR2 SQIVND (reference sequence). The CDR3 is 13 residues long. The CDR3 DNA follows: TGTGCCAGTAGTCTGGGAGCGTCCTACGAGCAGTACTTC. The encoded protein is CASSLGASYEQYF.

This clonotype has more than one count but fewer than ten. Being one base from a much bigger clone, this may be a read error. V usage is TRBV20-1 and J usage is TRBJ2-7; 7 bases are shared with TRBD2. The CDR3 consists of 14 residues. Germline loops: CDR1 DFQATT, CDR2 SNEGSKA (reference sequence). The J segment lost 6 bases and the V segment lost 0 bases, leaving 8 bases of the junction unmatched. DNA of the CDR3: TGCAGTGCTAGAGATGCGGCGGGACTATCCGAGCAGTACTTC. Protein product: CSARDAAGLSEQYF.

This clonotype appeared many times. The chain joins TRBV3-1 to TRBJ2-7; TRBD2 matches at 7 bases. Germline V gene sequence: CDR1 LGHDT, CDR2 YNNKEL (reference sequence). CDR3 size: 15 residues. V shed 0 bases and J 0 bases; nucleotides not matched to a gene: 2. The CDR3 DNA reads as TGTGCCAGCAGCCAAGAGGGAGGGGACTCCTACGAGCAGTACTTC. Amino acid sequence: CASSQEGGDSYEQYF.

This clonotype occurred a few times. The chain links TRBV12-5 to TRBJ2-1; TRBD2 aligns across 14 bases. The CDR3 length is 18 residues. CDR1 is LGHNT and CDR2 is FRNRAP in the germline V gene. Losses at the gene ends were 3 bases for V and 7 bases for J; bases not matched to a gene: 11. This chain's CDR3 is CASGFRFGTSGSLNEQFF. In DNA form, the CDR3 reads TGTGCTAGTGGTTTTAGGTTTGGGACTAGCGGGAGTTTGAATGAGCAGTTCTTC.

This clonotype has a count of ten or more. The chain recombines TRBV2 with TRBJ2-7; TRBD1 aligns across 9 bases. Germline V gives CDR1 SNHLY, CDR2 FYNNEI. CDR3 length: 14 amino acids. V trimming: 5 bases; J trimming: 5 bases; junction bases outside the gene matches: 7. CDR3 in amino acids: CASSSGTGKDEQYF. CDR3 nucleotide sequence: TGTGCCAGCAGTTCAGGGACAGGGAAGGACGAGCAGTACTTC.

This clonotype showed up just a few times. This sequence joins TRBV3-1 and TRBJ2-2; D remains unclear. The V gene's germline CDR1 is LGHDT and CDR2 YNNKEL (reference sequence). Deletions cut 1 base from V and 1 base from J, with 4 bases between. CDR3 size: 14 residues. CDR3 region: CASSQGLNTGELFF. Here the CDR3 DNA reads TGTGCCAGCAGCCAAGGATTGAACACCGGGGAGCTGTTTTTT.

At least ten counts were recorded for this clonotype. J is TRBJ1-5 and V is TRBV2; no definite D call. Germline CDR1 SNHLY, CDR2 FYNNEI. Trimming took off 8 bases at V and 4 bases at J, with 9 bases between the two ends. The CDR3 covers 12 residues. CDR3 in amino acids: CASGTFNQPQHF. CDR3 DNA: TGTGCCAGCGGTACCTTTAATCAGCCCCAGCATTTT.

The V and J genes are TRBV2 and TRBJ1-6; a possible D gene is TRBD1 (6 bases). Germline assignment: CDR1 SNHLY and CDR2 FYNNEI. This CDR3 contains 15 residues. Here the CDR3 DNA reads TGTGCTAGCCCCGTACAGGGTCGTTCCTATTCACCCCTCCACTTT. This codes for CASPVQGRSYSPLHF.